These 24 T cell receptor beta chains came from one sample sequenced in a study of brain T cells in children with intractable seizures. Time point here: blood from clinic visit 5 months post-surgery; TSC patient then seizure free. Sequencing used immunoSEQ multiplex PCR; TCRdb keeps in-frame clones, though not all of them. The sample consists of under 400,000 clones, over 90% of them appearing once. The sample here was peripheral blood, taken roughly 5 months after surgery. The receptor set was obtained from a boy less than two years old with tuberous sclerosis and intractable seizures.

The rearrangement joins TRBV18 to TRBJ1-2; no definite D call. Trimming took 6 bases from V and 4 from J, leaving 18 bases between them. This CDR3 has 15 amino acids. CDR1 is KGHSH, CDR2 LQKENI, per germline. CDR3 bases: TGTGCCAGCTCCTCCCGGTTAGAGTGGGGCTATGGCTACACCTTC. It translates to CASSSRLEWGYGYTF.

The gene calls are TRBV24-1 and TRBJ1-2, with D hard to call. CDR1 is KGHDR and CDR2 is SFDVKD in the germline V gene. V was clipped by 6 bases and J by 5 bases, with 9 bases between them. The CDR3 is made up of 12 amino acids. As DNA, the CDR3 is TGTGCCACCAGTAAAGAGGGATATGGCTACACCTTC. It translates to CATSKEGYGYTF.

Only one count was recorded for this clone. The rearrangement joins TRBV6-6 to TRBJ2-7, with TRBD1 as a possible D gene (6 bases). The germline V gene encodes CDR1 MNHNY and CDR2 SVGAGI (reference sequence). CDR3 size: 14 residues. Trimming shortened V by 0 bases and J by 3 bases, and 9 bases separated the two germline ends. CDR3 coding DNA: TGTGCCAGCAGTTACTCTGGACAGTTCTACGAGCAGTACTTC. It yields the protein CASSYSGQFYEQYF.

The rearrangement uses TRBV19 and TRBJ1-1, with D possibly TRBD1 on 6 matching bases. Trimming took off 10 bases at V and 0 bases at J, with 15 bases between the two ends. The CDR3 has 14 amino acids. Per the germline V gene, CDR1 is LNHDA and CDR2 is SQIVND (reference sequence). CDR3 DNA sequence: TGTGCCACCTACGGGGGGGGCATGAACACTGAAGCTTTCTTT. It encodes CATYGGGMNTEAFF.

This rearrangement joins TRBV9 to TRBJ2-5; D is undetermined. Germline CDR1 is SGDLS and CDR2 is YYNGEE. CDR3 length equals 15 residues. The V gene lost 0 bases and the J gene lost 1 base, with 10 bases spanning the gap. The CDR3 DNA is TGTGCCAGCAGCGTAGCGGGCGGATTCCAAGAGACCCAGTACTTC. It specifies CASSVAGGFQETQYF.

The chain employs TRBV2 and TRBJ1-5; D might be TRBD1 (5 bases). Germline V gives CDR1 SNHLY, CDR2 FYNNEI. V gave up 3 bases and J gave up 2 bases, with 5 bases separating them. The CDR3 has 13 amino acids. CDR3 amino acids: CASSDRGNQPQHF. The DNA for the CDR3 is TGTGCCAGCAGTGACAGGGGCAATCAGCCCCAGCATTTT.

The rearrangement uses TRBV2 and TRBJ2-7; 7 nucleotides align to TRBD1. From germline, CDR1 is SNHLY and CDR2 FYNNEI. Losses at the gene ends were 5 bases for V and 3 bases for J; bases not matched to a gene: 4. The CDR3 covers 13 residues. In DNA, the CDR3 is TGTGCCAGCAGTCCGGGACAGTACTACGAGCAGTACTTC. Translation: CASSPGQYYEQYF.

The CDR3 loop is CASSLELGENQGYTF. As DNA, the CDR3 is TGCGCCAGCAGCCTCGAGCTGGGAGAGAATCAAGGCTACACCTTC. This sequence joins TRBV5-1 and TRBJ1-2; D uncertain. The ends were cut back, 4 bases at V and 8 bases at J, with 21 bases in the middle. CDR1 SGHRS and CDR2 YFSETQ come from the germline V gene. This CDR3 contains 15 residues.

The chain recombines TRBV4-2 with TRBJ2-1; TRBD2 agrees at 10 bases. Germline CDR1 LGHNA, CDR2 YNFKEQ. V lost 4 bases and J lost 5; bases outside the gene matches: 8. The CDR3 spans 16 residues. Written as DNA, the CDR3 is TGTGCCAGCAGCCCAGTGAGCCTAGCGGGAGACAATGAGCAGTTCTTC. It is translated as CASSPVSLAGDNEQFF.

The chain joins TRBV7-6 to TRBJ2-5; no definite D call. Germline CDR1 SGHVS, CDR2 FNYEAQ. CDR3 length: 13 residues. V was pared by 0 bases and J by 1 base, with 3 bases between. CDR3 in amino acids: CASSLASQETQYF. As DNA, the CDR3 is TGTGCCAGCAGCTTAGCGAGCCAAGAGACCCAGTACTTC.

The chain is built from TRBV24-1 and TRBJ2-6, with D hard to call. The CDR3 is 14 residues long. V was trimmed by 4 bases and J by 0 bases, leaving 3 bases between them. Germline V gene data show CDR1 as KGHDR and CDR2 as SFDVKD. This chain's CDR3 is CATSEGSGANVLTF. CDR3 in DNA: TGTGCCACCAGTGAAGGCTCTGGGGCCAACGTCCTGACTTTC.

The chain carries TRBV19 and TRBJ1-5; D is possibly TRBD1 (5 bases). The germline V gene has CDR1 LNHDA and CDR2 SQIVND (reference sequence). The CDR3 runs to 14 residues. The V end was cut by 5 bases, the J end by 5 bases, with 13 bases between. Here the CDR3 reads CASSQPGQYQPQHF. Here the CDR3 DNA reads TGTGCCAGTAGTCAACCGGGGCAATATCAGCCCCAGCATTTT. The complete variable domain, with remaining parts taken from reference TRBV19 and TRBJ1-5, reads DGGITQSPKYLFRKEGQNVTLSCEQNLNHDAMYWYRQDPGQGLRLIYYSQIVNDFQKGDIAEGYSVSREKKESFPLTVTSAQKNPTAFYLCASSQPGQYQPQHFGDGTRLSIL.

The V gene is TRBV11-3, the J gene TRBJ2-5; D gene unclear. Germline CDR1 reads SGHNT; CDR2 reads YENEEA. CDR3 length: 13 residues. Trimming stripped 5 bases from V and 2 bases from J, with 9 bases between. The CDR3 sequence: CASSIGHQETQYF. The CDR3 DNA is TGTGCCAGCAGCATCGGCCATCAAGAGACCCAGTACTTC.

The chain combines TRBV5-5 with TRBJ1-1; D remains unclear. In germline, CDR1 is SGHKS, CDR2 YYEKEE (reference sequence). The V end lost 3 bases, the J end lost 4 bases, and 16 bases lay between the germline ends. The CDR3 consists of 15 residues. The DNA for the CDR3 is TGTGCCAGCAGCTGGGGTGTGAGGGAGGGCACTGAAGCTTTCTTT. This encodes CASSWGVREGTEAFF.

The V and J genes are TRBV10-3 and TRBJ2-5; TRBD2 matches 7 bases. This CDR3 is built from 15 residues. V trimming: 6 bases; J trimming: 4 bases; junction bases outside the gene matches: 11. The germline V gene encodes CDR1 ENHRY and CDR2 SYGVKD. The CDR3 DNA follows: TGTGCCATCAGGACTGGGACTAAGAGGGCAGAGACCCAGTACTTC. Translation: CAIRTGTKRAETQYF.

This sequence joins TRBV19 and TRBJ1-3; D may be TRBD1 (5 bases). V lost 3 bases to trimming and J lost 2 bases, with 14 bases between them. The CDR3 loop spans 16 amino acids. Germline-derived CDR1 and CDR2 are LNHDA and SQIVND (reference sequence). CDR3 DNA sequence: TGTGCCAGTAGTATCCTCCGGGGGGGGACTGGAAACACCATATATTTT. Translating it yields CASSILRGGTGNTIYF.

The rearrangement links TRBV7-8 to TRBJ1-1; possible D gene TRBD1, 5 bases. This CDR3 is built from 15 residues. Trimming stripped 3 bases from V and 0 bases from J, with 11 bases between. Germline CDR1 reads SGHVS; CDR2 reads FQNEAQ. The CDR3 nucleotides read TGTGCCAGCAGCTTTAAGCGGGGGATGAACACTGAAGCTTTCTTT. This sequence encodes CASSFKRGMNTEAFF.

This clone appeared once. CDR3 bases: TGTGCCAGCAGCCCAACAGGGGGGACTGAAGCTTTCTTT. The encoded protein is CASSPTGGTEAFF. The chain links TRBV7-9 to TRBJ1-1; TRBD1 agrees at 8 bases. From germline, CDR1 is SEHNR and CDR2 FQNEAQ (reference sequence). J lost 5 bases, V lost 5 bases, and 4 bases had no gene match. The CDR3 is made up of 13 amino acids. The full variable domain, rest sourced from reference TRBV7-9 and TRBJ1-1, is DTGVSQNPRHKITKRGQNVTFRCDPISEHNRLYWYRQTLGQGPEFLTYFQNEAQLEKSRLLSDRFSAERPKGSFSTLEIQRTEQGDSAMYLCASSPTGGTEAFFGQGTRLTVV.

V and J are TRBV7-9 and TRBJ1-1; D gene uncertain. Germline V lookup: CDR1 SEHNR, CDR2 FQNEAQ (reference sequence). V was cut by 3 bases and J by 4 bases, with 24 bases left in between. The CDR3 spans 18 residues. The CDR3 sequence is CASSFPRLGVRRGTEAFF. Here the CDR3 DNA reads TGTGCCAGCAGCTTCCCTCGTTTGGGAGTCCGTAGAGGCACTGAAGCTTTCTTT. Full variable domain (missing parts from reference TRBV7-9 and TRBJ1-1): DTGVSQNPRHKITKRGQNVTFRCDPISEHNRLYWYRQTLGQGPEFLTYFQNEAQLEKSRLLSDRFSAERPKGSFSTLEIQRTEQGDSAMYLCASSFPRLGVRRGTEAFFGQGTRLTVV.

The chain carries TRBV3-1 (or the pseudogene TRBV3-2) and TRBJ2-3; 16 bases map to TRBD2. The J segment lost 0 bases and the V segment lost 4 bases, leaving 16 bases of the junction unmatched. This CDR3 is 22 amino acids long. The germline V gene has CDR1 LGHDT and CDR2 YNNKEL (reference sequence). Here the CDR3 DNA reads TGTGCCAGCAGCCCTAGACCCATTCCGGGACTAGCGGGGGGGATTAGCACAGATACGCAGTATTTT. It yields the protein CASSPRPIPGLAGGISTDTQYF.

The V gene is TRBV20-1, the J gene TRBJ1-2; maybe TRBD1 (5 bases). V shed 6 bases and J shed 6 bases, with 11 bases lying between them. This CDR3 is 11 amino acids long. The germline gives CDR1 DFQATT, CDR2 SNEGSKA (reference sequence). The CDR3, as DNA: TGCAGTGCCGGGAGGGGCAATGGCTACACCTTC. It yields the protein CSAGRGNGYTF.

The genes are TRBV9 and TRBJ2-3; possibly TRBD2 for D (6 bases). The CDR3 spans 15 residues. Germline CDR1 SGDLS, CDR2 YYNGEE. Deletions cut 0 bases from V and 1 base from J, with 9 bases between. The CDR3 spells CASSVGPGGTDTQYF. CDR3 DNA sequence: TGTGCCAGCAGCGTAGGGCCGGGAGGCACAGATACGCAGTATTTT.

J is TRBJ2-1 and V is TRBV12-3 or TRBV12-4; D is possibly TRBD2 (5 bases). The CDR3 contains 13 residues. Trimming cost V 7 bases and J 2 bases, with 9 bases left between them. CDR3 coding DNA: TGTGCCAGCACCAGCGGCCCCTACAATGAGCAGTTCTTC. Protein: CASTSGPYNEQFF.

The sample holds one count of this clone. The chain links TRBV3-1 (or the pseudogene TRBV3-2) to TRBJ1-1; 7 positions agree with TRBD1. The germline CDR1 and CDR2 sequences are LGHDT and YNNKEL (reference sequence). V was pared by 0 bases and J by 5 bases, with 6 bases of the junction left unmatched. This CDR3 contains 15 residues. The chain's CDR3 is CASSQDLHRGTEAFF. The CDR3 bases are TGTGCCAGCAGCCAAGATCTTCACAGGGGAACTGAAGCTTTCTTT.